This paragraph covers one T cell receptor beta chain sequence. V lost 0 bases, J lost 6 bases, and 16 bases lay in between. This CDR3 has 15 amino acids. Germline V gene data show CDR1 as SGDLS and CDR2 as YYNGEE. This specimen comes from a study of blood T cell repertoires in COVID-19. At the level of the study: Sample material is recorded as cDNA or gDNA derived from T cells, B-cell-depleted T cells, or PBMCs.

Authors' processing steps: Quantification of nucleated cells was approximated via reference gene primer amplification. Only in-frame clones appear in the TCRdb table, and some are missing; sequencing was by immunoSEQ multiplex PCR. V and J calls and clone size follow that table, whereas D and trimming were derived from the DNA. Of 150,000 to 200,000 clones listed, about 80% were seen once; the top ten hold approximately 8%. The chain uses TRBV9 and TRBJ2-7, with D tentatively TRBD1 (5 bases). Input material: peripheral blood. This clonotype originated in a man aged 55 to 70 with acute or convalescent COVID-19. The CDR3 bases are TGTGCCAGCAGCGTAGCCCCGGCGCAGGGTACCGAGCAGTACTTC. Protein product: CASSVAPAQGTEQYF.